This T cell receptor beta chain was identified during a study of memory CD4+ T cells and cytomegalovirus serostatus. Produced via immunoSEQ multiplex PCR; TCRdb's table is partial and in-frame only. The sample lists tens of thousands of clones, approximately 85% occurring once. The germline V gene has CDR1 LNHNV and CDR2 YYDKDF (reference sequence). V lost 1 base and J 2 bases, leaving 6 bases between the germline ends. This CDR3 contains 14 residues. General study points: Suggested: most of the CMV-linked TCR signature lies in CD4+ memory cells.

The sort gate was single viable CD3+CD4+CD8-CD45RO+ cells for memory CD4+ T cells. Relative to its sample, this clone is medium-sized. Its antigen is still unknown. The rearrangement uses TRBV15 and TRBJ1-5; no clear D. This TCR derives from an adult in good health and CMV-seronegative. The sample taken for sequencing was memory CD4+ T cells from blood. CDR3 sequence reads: CATSRGGGNQPQHF. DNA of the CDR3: TGTGCCACCAGCAGAGGCGGGGGCAATCAGCCCCAGCATTTT.